These 9 T cell receptor beta chains share one sample of origin, sequenced in a study of CD8+CD57+ T cells in acquired aplastic anemia. Whoever was chosen for sequencing had shown CD8+CD57+ cell expansion by flow cytometry. Template material for TCR beta VDJ and CDR3 profiling consisted of genomic DNA. One entry per CDR3 protein, called by TCRdb with MiXCR from the reads. Of 75,000 to 80,000 distinct CDR3 sequences in the sample, roughly 72% were seen once. Sequencing was done on a sample of sorted CD4+, CD8+, or CD8+CD57+ T cells (not recorded which) from PBMCs. The receptor source for this set is a human donor with aplastic anemia.

This clonotype has a single count. The chain recombines TRBV2 with TRBJ2-2, with D hard to call. The length of the CDR3 is 15 residues. Deletions cut 6 bases from V and 2 bases from J, with 13 bases between. Germline V gene data show CDR1 as SNHLY and CDR2 as FYNNEI. CDR3 protein: CASRSQARNTGELFF. CDR3 DNA sequence: TGTGCCAGCAGGTCGCAGGCCCGAAACACCGGGGAGCTGTTTTTT.

This clonotype was counted a few times. This CDR3 is CASSEIDSPLHF. In DNA, the CDR3 is TGTGCCAGCAGTGAAATCGATTCACCCCTCCACTTT. The J gene is TRBJ1-6, the V gene TRBV2, with D hard to call. Germline CDR1 SNHLY, CDR2 FYNNEI. The CDR3 is made up of 12 amino acids. Trimming took off 2 bases at V and 8 bases at J, with 4 bases between the two ends.

V gene TRBV29-1 combines with J gene TRBJ2-2; unclear D gene. With 1 base removed from V and 7 bases from J, the gap between germline ends came to 4 bases. This CDR3 comprises 11 residues. Germline CDR1 reads SQVTM; CDR2 reads ANQGSEA. The CDR3, as DNA: TGCAGCGTTGAAGGCAACGGGGAGCTGTTTTTT. Its protein is CSVEGNGELFF.

The table lists this clonotype with a few counts. The chain carries TRBV7-3 and TRBJ2-1; D unresolved. The CDR3 covers 13 residues. The germline CDR1 and CDR2 sequences are SGHTA and FQGTGA. Between the trimmed V and J ends, which lost 5 bases and 7 bases, there was a span of 12 bases. The CDR3 sequence is CASSQGLGNEQFF. The DNA of the CDR3 is TGTGCCAGCAGCCAAGGGTTAGGGAATGAGCAGTTCTTC. Filled out from reference TRBV7-3 and TRBJ2-1, the complete variable domain reads GAGVSQTPSNKVTEKGKYVELRCDPISGHTALYWYRQSLGQGPEFLIYFQGTGAADDSGLPNDRFFAVRPEGSVSTLKIQRTERGDSAVYLCASSQGLGNEQFFGPGTRLTVL.

This chain connects TRBV7-8 to TRBJ2-7; maybe TRBD1 (5 bases). The CDR3 is 11 residues long. Trimming stripped 5 bases from V and 7 bases from J, with 9 bases between. CDR1 and CDR2 from the germline V gene are SGHVS and FQNEAQ. The CDR3 DNA reads as TGTGCCAGCAGCAACAAGGGGGAGCAGTACTTC. Residues: CASSNKGEQYF.

This clonotype was counted only a few times. CDR3 sequence: CASSTKQGLNTEAFF. CDR3 in DNA: TGTGCCAGCTCAACGAAACAAGGGCTGAACACTGAAGCTTTCTTT. The V call is TRBV18, the J call TRBJ1-1; D uncertain. The germline gives CDR1 KGHSH, CDR2 LQKENI. V lost 5 bases and J lost 0, with 13 bases in between. This CDR3 spans 15 amino acids.

There are many counts of this clonotype. The V call is TRBV7-9, the J call TRBJ1-5; the match to TRBD1 covers 7 bases. The CDR3 length is 15 residues. The V segment lost 3 bases and the J segment 5 bases; nucleotides outside the gene matches: 7. Germline V gene sequence: CDR1 SEHNR, CDR2 FQNEAQ (reference sequence). CDR3 nucleotides: TGTGCCAGCAGCTTCGGACAGGCTATGGATCAGCCCCAGCATTTT. This sequence encodes CASSFGQAMDQPQHF.

V usage is TRBV5-4 and J usage is TRBJ2-3, with 9 bases identical to TRBD1. Germline V lookup: CDR1 SGHNT, CDR2 YYREEE (reference sequence). This CDR3 is built from 16 residues. Trimming at V came to 3 bases and at J to 0 bases, leaving 5 bases not matched to a gene. Written as DNA, the CDR3 is TGTGCCAGCAGCTCGAAAACAGGGGGCAGCACAGATACGCAGTATTTT. This codes for CASSSKTGGSTDTQYF.

This rearrangement joins TRBV28 to TRBJ1-1, with D possibly TRBD1 on 6 matching bases. Germline V lookup: CDR1 MDHEN, CDR2 SYDVKM. V lost 6 bases and J 2 bases, leaving 22 bases between the germline ends. This CDR3 region has 17 residues. In DNA form, the CDR3 reads TGTGCCAGCAGCCCCTCAGCCACGGGACAACGAAACACTGAAGCTTTCTTT. Its translation: CASSPSATGQRNTEAFF.